This T cell receptor beta chain was observed in a study of cytomegalovirus exposure and HLA in healthy donors. The donors were members of the validation cohort comprising over 100 subjects, separate from the roughly 680-subject first cohort. Method: immunoSEQ multiplex PCR; TCRdb's copy keeps in-frame clones and lacks some. The sample includes about 73,000 clones, about 87% of them seen just once. This sequence was found in a woman aged 18-29 years in good health and CMV-seropositive. Sequenced sample: PBMCs.

CDR3 residues: CASSSTTGFGGLNEQFF. Here the CDR3 DNA reads TGTGCCAGCAGCTCTACAACAGGGTTTGGGGGCCTCAATGAGCAGTTCTTC. The chain joins TRBV28 to TRBJ2-1; tentative D call: TRBD1 (6 bases). Germline V gives CDR1 MDHEN, CDR2 SYDVKM. The CDR3 covers 17 residues. Trimming cost V 6 bases and J 6 bases, with 24 bases left between them.